This T cell receptor (beta chain) was sequenced during a study of blood T cell repertoires in COVID-19. Background on the study: Collection of acute and convalescent COVID-19 samples took place in the United States, Italy and Spain. The cDNA or gDNA used as material had been derived from T cells, B-cell-depleted T cells, or PBMCs.

The CDR3 covers 19 residues. Germline CDR1 LGHDT, CDR2 YNNKEL (reference sequence). Trimming removed 5 bases from V and 0 bases from J; junction bases left unmatched: 13. In the authors' workflow: It was from reference gene primer amplification that nucleated cell counts were estimated. Generated by immunoSEQ multiplex PCR, the TCRdb table keeps only in-frame clones and is missing some. V, J and clone size are those of that table, while D and trimming were read from the DNA. The repertoire includes tens of thousands of clones, approximately 91% of them detected once, and under 7.5% sits in the top ten.

The chain carries TRBV3-1 (or the pseudogene TRBV3-2) and TRBJ2-3; 11 bases fit TRBD2. The sequenced sample consisted of peripheral blood. This clonotype originated in a woman aged 55-70 years with active or convalescent COVID-19. DNA for the CDR3: TGTGCCAGCAGCGCAGCTCTTAGCGGGAGGGGGGCTAGCACAGATACGCAGTATTTT. Protein: CASSAALSGRGASTDTQYF.